The next 2 T cell receptor beta chains were all read from a single sample in a study of T cells expressing NK-cell markers. TCRdb reworked the 5' RACE reads into one entry per CDR3 protein, no DNA. The record lists 400,000 or so distinct CDR3 sequences, of which the ten most abundant hold about 10%. The sequencing input was blood T cells: a sorted CD56 or NKG2C T cell subset, CD4+ or CD8+ T cells, or bulk PBMC T cells (not recorded which). These receptors were taken from a woman aged 45-59 years in good health.

The V gene is TRBV10-3, the J gene TRBJ2-2; TCRdb's D call of TRBD2 is untestable without DNA. The CDR3 consists of 14 residues. CDR1 is ENHRY, CDR2 SYGVKD, per germline. The CDR3 spells CAIKGLAGAGELFF.

This chain uses TRBV12-3 or TRBV12-4 with TRBJ2-1; the D gene TCRdb calls, TRBD1, cannot be checked with no DNA. The CDR3 consists of 16 residues. CDR3 protein: CASSAGDRGSLNEQFF.